The rows below give T cell receptor beta chains drawn from one sample of a study of vaccination and CD4 T cells after COVID-19. TCRdb itself ran the PCR reads through MiXCR, one entry per CDR3 protein. The sample yields 31,000 or so distinct CDR3 sequences, roughly 50% seen once. The material sequenced was CD4+ T cells from blood, taken about 7 months after SARS-CoV-2 vaccination. The receptors stem from a human donor who had recovered from COVID-19. The CDR3 runs from the conserved cysteine through the conserved F or W. Fields, in order: clone size, CDR3 length, D gene, V gene, J gene, CDR3 DNA, CDR3 protein. A D gene is named only where the DNA matches it firmly. Only some rows state a clone size, as once, few, many or a class for expanded clones.

abundance: -; len: 14; d_gene: -; v_gene: TRBV7-9; j_gene: TRBJ1-1; CDR3nt: TGTGCCAGCAGCTTAGAGGGTAAAGGGTCAGAAGCTTTCTTT; CDR3aa: CASSLEGKGSEAFF
abundance: -; len: 12; d_gene: -; v_gene: TRBV9; j_gene: TRBJ2-7; CDR3nt: TGTGCCAGCAGCGGAAGCTCCTACGAGCAGTACTTC; CDR3aa: CASSGSSYEQYF
abundance: -; len: 17; d_gene: -; v_gene: TRBV24-1; j_gene: TRBJ2-5; CDR3nt: TGTGCCACCAGTGATTTCTACGGGACGGATACCCAAGAGACCCAGTACTTC; CDR3aa: CATSDFYGTDTQETQYF
abundance: few; len: 14; d_gene: TRBD2; v_gene: TRBV20-1; j_gene: TRBJ2-3; CDR3nt: TGCAGTGTCCTGACTAGCGGGAGGACAGATACGCAGTATTTT; CDR3aa: CSVLTSGRTDTQYF
abundance: -; len: 14; d_gene: -; v_gene: TRBV15; j_gene: TRBJ2-2; CDR3nt: TGTGCCACCAGCAGCTATAAGGACACCGGGGAGCTGTTTTTT; CDR3aa: CATSSYKDTGELFF
abundance: -; len: 14; d_gene: -; v_gene: TRBV7-7; j_gene: TRBJ2-5; CDR3nt: TGTGCTAGCAGCAGCGGGCCCGTTCAAGAGACCCAGTACTTC; CDR3aa: CASSSGPVQETQYF
abundance: -; len: 12; d_gene: -; v_gene: TRBV20-1; j_gene: TRBJ1-5; CDR3nt: TGCAGTGCGGGAGGGACAAGGCAGCCCCAGCATTTT; CDR3aa: CSAGGTRQPQHF
abundance: -; len: 16; d_gene: TRBD2; v_gene: TRBV7-9; j_gene: TRBJ2-1; CDR3nt: TGTGCCAGCAGCGTCCCCGGGACTAGCGGCAGTCTGGAGCAGTTCTTC; CDR3aa: CASSVPGTSGSLEQFF
abundance: -; len: 14; d_gene: -; v_gene: TRBV2; j_gene: TRBJ2-7; CDR3nt: TGTGCCAGCAGTGAAAGTAGGAATACCTACGAGCAGTACTTC; CDR3aa: CASSESRNTYEQYF
abundance: -; len: 15; d_gene: -; v_gene: TRBV28; j_gene: TRBJ1-5; CDR3nt: TGTGCCAGCAGTTTATCCCCAGGGGCCGGACAGCCCCAGCATTTT; CDR3aa: CASSLSPGAGQPQHF